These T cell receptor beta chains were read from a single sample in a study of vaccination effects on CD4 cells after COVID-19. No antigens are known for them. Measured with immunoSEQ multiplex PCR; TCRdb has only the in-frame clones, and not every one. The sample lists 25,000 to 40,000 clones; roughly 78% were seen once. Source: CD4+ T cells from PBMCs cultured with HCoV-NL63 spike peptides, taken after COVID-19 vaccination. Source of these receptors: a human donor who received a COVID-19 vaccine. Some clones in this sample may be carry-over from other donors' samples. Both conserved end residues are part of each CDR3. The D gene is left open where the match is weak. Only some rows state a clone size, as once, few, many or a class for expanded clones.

CASPRRDEQFF | TGTGCCAGCCCAAGGAGGGATGAGCAGTTCTTC | TRBV2 | 11 | TRBJ2-1 | NA | few
CASSSEGGRNSPLHF | TGTGCCAGCAGCTCTGAGGGGGGCCGGAATTCACCCCTCCACTTT | TRBV7-3 | 15 | TRBJ1-6 | NA | once
CASSPDWGGSDTQYF | TGTGCCAGCAGCCCTGACTGGGGCGGGTCAGATACGCAGTATTTT | TRBV5-4 | 15 | TRBJ2-3 | NA | NA
CASSLTGKNTEAFF | TGTGCCAGCTCACTGACAGGGAAGAACACTGAAGCTTTCTTT | TRBV18 | 14 | TRBJ1-1 | TRBD1 | NA
CASTTGLITTGELFF | TGCGCCAGCACCACGGGCCTGATTACGACCGGGGAGCTGTTTTTT | TRBV5-1 | 15 | TRBJ2-2 | NA | NA
CASSVTPRAAGGGNTIYF | TGTGCCAGCAGCGTAACCCCTCGGGCGGCAGGGGGCGGAAACACCATATATTTT | TRBV9 | 18 | TRBJ1-3 | TRBD1 | NA
CASSSAGAGANVLTF | TGTGCCAGCAGTTCTGCAGGGGCTGGGGCCAACGTCCTGACTTTC | TRBV6-5 | 15 | TRBJ2-6 | NA | NA
CATERQTNTGELFF | TGTGCCACCGAGCGGCAGACCAACACCGGGGAGCTGTTTTTT | TRBV24-1 | 14 | TRBJ2-2 | NA | NA
CASSQGSSFAGANVLTF | TGTGCCAGCAGCCAGGGCTCCAGCTTCGCTGGGGCCAACGTCCTGACTTTC | TRBV3-1/TRBV3-2 | 17 | TRBJ2-6 | NA | NA
CASSLIRGGQETQYF | TGTGCCAGCAGCTTAATCCGAGGGGGCCAAGAGACCCAGTACTTC | TRBV5-6 | 15 | TRBJ2-5 | NA | NA
CASSETDGELFF | TGTGCCAGCAGCGAGACGGACGGGGAGCTGTTTTTT | TRBV5-5 | 12 | TRBJ2-2 | NA | few
CASSAGSGGLRGNTQYF | TGTGCCAGCAGCGCGGGATCGGGGGGCCTGCGGGGAAATACGCAGTATTTT | TRBV5-4 | 17 | TRBJ2-3 | NA | NA
CASSYSDGENIQYF | TGTGCCAGCAGTTACTCTGACGGGGAAAACATTCAGTACTTC | TRBV6-5 | 14 | TRBJ2-4 | NA | NA
CATATGGFTGELFF | TGTGCCACCGCGACGGGGGGTTTCACCGGGGAGCTGTTTTTT | TRBV24-1 | 14 | TRBJ2-2 | TRBD2 | NA
CASSLESGTAKNIQYF | TGCGCCAGCAGCTTGGAATCCGGGACAGCCAAAAACATTCAGTACTTC | TRBV5-1 | 16 | TRBJ2-4 | NA | NA
CASSLGQGARIDTQYF | TGTGCCAGCAGCCTTGGACAGGGGGCGCGTATAGATACGCAGTATTTT | TRBV28 | 16 | TRBJ2-3 | TRBD1 | NA
CASSSGRASNEQFF | TGTGCCAGCAGCTCAGGGAGGGCAAGCAATGAGCAGTTCTTC | TRBV7-3 | 14 | TRBJ2-1 | TRBD2 | NA
CASSSGMWGGETQYF | TGTGCCAGCAGCTCTGGGATGTGGGGTGGAGAGACCCAGTACTTC | TRBV5-6 | 15 | TRBJ2-5 | NA | once
CASSQDRQGFSGYTF | TGCGCCAGCAGCCAAGATAGGCAGGGATTCTCTGGCTACACCTTC | TRBV4-3 | 15 | TRBJ1-2 | NA | NA
CASRPTGLTFNEQFF | TGTGCCAGTAGGCCTACAGGACTCACCTTCAATGAGCAGTTCTTC | TRBV19 | 15 | TRBJ2-1 | NA | once
CATSDSGQGGEKLFF | TGTGCCACCAGTGACTCCGGACAGGGCGGGGAAAAACTGTTTTTT | TRBV24-1 | 15 | TRBJ1-4 | TRBD1 | NA
CASSLAGRGRDYGYTF | TGCGCCAGCAGCTTGGCCGGCAGGGGGAGAGACTATGGCTACACCTTC | TRBV5-1 | 16 | TRBJ1-2 | TRBD1 | NA
CASSLQGAGETQYF | TGTGCCAGCAGCTTACAGGGGGCCGGAGAGACCCAGTACTTC | TRBV5-4 | 14 | TRBJ2-5 | TRBD1 | few
CASSDETAISELFF | TGTGCCAGCAGCGACGAGACAGCAATCTCGGAGCTGTTTTTT | TRBV6-2/TRBV6-3 | 14 | TRBJ2-2 | NA | NA
CASSQDDRVGSPLHF | TGTGCCAGCAGCCAAGATGACAGGGTTGGTTCACCCCTCCACTTT | TRBV3-1/TRBV3-2 | 15 | TRBJ1-6 | TRBD1 | NA
CASSDERYRLSGDGYTF | TGTGCCAGCAGCGACGAGCGTTATCGGCTCTCCGGGGATGGCTACACCTTC | TRBV7-8 | 17 | TRBJ1-2 | NA | NA
CAWSTLQSSYGYTF | TGTGCCTGGAGCACCCTGCAAAGTTCCTATGGCTACACCTTC | TRBV30 | 14 | TRBJ1-2 | NA | NA
CASSQPTGGRTEAFF | TGTGCCAGCAGCCAGCCCACGGGGGGCCGGACTGAAGCTTTCTTT | TRBV7-2 | 15 | TRBJ1-1 | NA | NA
CASSLFGTGVYEQFF | TGTGCCAGCAGTTTATTCGGGACAGGGGTGTATGAGCAGTTCTTC | TRBV28 | 15 | TRBJ2-1 | TRBD1 | NA
CASTSQGAGVGQPQHF | TGTGCCAGCACCTCTCAAGGGGCCGGTGTAGGTCAGCCCCAGCATTTT | TRBV7-2 | 16 | TRBJ1-5 | NA | NA
CASSKYRDGEAFF | TGCGCCAGCTCGAAATATAGGGACGGCGAAGCTTTCTTT | TRBV5-1 | 13 | TRBJ1-1 | NA | NA
CASSWSSTRGAFF | TGTGCCAGCAGTTGGAGCTCCACCAGAGGAGCTTTCTTT | TRBV6-2/TRBV6-3 | 13 | TRBJ1-1 | NA | NA
CASSIQGLDTGELFF | TGTGCCAGTAGTATACAGGGTTTAGACACCGGGGAGCTGTTTTTT | TRBV19 | 15 | TRBJ2-2 | NA | NA
CASSATQGAYQETQYF | TGTGCCAGCAGCGCCACACAGGGGGCGTACCAAGAGACCCAGTACTTC | TRBV9 | 16 | TRBJ2-5 | TRBD1 | NA
CASSIVPGTYGYTF | TGTGCCAGCAGCATCGTCCCGGGAACCTATGGCTACACCTTC | TRBV5-5 | 14 | TRBJ1-2 | NA | NA
CASSMTGGGRTDTQYF | TGTGCCAGCAGTATGACGGGCGGGGGGCGGACAGATACGCAGTATTTT | TRBV9 | 16 | TRBJ2-3 | TRBD2 | NA
CASREAGRISGNTIYF | TGTGCCAGCAGGGAAGCGGGACGGATCTCTGGAAACACCATATATTTT | TRBV6-1 | 16 | TRBJ1-3 | NA | NA
CASSSNRGGSYGYTF | TGTGCCAGTAGTAGTAACAGGGGTGGTTCCTATGGCTACACCTTC | TRBV19 | 15 | TRBJ1-2 | TRBD1 | NA
CASSLDLGYSPLHF | TGTGCCAGCAGCCTAGATCTGGGATATTCACCCCTCCACTTT | TRBV7-9 | 14 | TRBJ1-6 | NA | NA
CSVGGGYGARGELFF | TGCAGCGTTGGGGGGGGTTACGGGGCTCGCGGGGAGCTGTTTTTT | TRBV29-1 | 15 | TRBJ2-2 | TRBD2 | NA
CAWSSHSNQPQHF | TGTGCCTGGAGTAGTCATAGCAATCAGCCCCAGCATTTT | TRBV30 | 13 | TRBJ1-5 | NA | NA
CASSILAGGLVDEQFF | TGTGCCAGTAGTATCCTAGCGGGGGGCCTCGTCGATGAGCAGTTCTTC | TRBV19 | 16 | TRBJ2-1 | TRBD2 | NA
CASSRETGGGFDGYTF | TGTGCCAGCAGTCGAGAGACAGGGGGCGGGTTTGATGGCTACACCTTC | TRBV9 | 16 | TRBJ1-2 | TRBD1 | few
CATSDPTSGGAGKFF | TGTGCCACCAGTGATCCGACTAGCGGGGGGGCCGGTAAGTTCTTC | TRBV24-1 | 15 | TRBJ2-1 | TRBD2 | NA
CASSLSGGDTEAFF | TGTGCCAGCAGTTTATCGGGAGGGGACACTGAAGCTTTCTTT | TRBV27 | 14 | TRBJ1-1 | NA | NA
CASSQSGVTEAFF | TGCGCCAGCAGCCAATCAGGGGTGACTGAAGCTTTCTTT | TRBV4-1 | 13 | TRBJ1-1 | NA | NA
CASSLARLADSYNEQFF | TGTGCCAGCAGCTTAGCGAGACTAGCGGACTCCTACAATGAGCAGTTCTTC | TRBV7-2 | 17 | TRBJ2-1 | TRBD2 | NA